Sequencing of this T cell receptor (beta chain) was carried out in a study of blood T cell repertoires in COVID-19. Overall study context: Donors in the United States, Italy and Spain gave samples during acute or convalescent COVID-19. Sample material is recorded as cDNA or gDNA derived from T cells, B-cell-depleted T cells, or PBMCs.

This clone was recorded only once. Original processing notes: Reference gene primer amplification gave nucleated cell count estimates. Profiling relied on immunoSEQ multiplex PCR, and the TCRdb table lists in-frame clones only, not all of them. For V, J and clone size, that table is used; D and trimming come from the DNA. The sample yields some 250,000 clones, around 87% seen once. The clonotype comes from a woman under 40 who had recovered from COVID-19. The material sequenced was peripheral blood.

CDR3 sequence (DNA): TGTGCCAGCAGCAAATCGGTAGGGAGGGTGGGAATCTACGAGCAGTACTTC. It is translated as CASSKSVGRVGIYEQYF. The chain has TRBV21-1 and TRBJ2-7; the table assigns TRBD2, which was not confirmed against the DNA. TRBV21-1 is a documented pseudogene. The CDR3 spans 17 residues.